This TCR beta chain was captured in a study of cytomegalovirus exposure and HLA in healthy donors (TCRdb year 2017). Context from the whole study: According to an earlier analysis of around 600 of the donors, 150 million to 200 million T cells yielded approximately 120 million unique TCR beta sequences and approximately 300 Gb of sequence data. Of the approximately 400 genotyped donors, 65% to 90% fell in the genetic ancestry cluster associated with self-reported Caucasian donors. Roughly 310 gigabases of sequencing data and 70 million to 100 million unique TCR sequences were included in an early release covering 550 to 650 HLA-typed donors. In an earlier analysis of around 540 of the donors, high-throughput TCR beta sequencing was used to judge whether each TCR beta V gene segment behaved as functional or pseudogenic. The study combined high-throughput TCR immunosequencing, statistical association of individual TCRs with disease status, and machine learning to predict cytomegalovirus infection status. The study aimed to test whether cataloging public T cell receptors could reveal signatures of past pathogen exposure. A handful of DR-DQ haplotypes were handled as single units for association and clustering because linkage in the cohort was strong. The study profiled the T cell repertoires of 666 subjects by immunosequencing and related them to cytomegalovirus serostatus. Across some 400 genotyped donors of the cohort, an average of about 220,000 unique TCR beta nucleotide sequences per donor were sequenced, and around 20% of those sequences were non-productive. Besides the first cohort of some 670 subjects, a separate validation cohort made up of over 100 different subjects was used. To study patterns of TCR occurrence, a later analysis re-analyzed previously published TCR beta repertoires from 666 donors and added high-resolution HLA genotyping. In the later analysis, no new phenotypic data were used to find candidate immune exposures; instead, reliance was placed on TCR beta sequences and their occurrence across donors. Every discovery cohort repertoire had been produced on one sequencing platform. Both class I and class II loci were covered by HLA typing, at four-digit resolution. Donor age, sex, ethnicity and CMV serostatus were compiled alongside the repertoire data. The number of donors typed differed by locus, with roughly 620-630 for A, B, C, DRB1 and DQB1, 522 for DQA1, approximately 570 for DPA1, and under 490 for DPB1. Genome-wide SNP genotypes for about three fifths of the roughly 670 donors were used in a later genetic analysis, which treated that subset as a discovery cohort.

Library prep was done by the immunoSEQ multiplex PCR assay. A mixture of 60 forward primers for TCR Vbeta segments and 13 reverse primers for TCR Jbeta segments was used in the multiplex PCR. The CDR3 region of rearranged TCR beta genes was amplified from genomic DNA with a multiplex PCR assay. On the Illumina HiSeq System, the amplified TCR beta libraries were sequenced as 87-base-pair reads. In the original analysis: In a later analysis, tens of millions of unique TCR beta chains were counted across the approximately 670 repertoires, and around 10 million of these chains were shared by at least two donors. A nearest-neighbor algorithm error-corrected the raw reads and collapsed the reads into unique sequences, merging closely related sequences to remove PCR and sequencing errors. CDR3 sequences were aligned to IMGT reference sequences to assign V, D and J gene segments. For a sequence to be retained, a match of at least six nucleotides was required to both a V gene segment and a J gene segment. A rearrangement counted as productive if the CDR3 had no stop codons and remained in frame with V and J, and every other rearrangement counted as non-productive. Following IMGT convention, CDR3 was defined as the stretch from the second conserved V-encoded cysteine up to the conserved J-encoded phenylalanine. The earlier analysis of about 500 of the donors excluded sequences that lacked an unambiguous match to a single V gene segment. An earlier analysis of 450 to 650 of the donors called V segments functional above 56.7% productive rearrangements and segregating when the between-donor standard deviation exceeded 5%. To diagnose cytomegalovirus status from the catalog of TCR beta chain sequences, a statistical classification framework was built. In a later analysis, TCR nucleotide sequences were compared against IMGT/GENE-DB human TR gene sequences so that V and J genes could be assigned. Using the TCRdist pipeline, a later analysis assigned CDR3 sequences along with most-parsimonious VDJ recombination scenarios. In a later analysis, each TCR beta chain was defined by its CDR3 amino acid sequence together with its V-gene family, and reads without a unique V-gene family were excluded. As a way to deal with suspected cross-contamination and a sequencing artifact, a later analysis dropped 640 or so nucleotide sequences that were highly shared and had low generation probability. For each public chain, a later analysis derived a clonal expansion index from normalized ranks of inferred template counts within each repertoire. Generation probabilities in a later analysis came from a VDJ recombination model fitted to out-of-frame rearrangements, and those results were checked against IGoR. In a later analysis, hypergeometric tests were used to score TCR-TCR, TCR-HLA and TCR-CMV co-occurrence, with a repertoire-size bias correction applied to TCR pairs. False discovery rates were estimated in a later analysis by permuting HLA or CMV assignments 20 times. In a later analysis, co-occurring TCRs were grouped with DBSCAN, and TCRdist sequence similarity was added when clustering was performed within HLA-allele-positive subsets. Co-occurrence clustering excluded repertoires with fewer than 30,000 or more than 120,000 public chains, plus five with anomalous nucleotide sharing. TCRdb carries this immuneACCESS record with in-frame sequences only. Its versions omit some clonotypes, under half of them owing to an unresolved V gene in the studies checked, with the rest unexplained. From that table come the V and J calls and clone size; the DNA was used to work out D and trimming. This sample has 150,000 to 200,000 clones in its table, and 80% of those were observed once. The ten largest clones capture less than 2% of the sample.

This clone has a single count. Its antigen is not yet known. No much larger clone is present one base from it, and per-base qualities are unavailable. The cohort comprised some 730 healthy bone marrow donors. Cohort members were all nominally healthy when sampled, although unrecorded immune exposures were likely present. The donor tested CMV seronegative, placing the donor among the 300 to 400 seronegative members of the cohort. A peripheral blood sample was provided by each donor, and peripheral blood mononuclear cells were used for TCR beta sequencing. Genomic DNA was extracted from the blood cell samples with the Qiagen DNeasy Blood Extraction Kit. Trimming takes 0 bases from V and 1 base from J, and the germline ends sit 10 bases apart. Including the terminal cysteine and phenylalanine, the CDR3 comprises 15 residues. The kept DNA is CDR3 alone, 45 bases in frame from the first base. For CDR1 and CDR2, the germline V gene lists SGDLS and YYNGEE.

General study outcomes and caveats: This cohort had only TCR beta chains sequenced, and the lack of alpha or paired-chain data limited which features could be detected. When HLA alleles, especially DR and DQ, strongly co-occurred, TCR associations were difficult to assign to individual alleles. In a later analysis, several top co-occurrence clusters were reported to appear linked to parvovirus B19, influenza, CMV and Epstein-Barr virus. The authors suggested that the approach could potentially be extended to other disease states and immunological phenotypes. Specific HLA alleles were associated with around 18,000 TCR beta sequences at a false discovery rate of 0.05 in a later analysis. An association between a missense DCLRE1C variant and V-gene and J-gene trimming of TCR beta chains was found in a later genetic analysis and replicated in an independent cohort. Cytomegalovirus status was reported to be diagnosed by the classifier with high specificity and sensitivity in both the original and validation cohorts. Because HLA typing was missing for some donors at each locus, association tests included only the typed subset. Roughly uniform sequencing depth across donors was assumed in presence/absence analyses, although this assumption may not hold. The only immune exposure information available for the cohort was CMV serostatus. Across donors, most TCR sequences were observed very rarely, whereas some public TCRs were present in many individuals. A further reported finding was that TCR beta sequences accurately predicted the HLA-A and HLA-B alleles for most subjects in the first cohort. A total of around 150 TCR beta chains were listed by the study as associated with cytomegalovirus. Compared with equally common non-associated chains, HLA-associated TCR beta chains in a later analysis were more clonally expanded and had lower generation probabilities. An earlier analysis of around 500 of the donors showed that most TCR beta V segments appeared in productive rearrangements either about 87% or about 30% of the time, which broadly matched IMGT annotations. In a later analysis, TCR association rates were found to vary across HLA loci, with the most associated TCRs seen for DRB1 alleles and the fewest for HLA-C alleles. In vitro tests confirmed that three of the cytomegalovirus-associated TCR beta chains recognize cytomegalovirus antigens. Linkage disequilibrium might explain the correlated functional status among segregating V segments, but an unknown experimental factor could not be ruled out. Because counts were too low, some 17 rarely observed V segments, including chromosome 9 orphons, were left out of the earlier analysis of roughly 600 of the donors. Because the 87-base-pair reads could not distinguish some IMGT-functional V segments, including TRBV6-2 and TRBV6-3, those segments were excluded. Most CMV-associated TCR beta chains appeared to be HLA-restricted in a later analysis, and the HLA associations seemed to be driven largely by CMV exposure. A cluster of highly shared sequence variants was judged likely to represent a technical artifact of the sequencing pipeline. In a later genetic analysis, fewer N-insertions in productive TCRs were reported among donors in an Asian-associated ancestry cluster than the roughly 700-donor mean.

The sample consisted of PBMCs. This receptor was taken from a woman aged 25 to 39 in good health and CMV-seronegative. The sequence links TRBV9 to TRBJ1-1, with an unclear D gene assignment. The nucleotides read TGTGCCAGCAGCGTAGTGGGTGACTGGAACACTGAAGCTTTCTTT. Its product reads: CASSVVGDWNTEAFF. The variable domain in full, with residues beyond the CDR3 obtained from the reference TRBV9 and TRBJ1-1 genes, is DSGVTQTPKHLITATGQRVTLRCSPRSGDLSVYWYQQSLDQGLQFLIQYYNGEERAKGNILERFSAQQFPDLHSELNLSSLELGDSALYFCASSVVGDWNTEAFFGQGTRLTVV.